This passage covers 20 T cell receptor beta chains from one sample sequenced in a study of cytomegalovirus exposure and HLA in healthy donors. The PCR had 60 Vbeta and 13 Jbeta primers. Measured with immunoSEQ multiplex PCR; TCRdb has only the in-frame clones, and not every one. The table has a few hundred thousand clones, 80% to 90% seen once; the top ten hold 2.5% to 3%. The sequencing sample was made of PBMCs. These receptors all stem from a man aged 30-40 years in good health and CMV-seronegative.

CDR3 region: CASSLDQGAYEQYF. The CDR3 DNA is TGTGCCAGCAGCTTGGATCAGGGGGCCTACGAGCAGTACTTC. This chain joins TRBV5-4 and TRBJ2-7; 7 bases are shared with TRBD1. The CDR3 loop spans 14 amino acids. CDR1 SGHNT and CDR2 YYREEE come from the germline V gene (reference sequence). Germline trimming cut 0 bases from V and 2 bases from J; bases unmatched to any gene: 2.

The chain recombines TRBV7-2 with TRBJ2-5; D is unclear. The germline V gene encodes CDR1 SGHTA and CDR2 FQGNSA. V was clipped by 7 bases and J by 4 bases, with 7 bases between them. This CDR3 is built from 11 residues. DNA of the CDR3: TGTGCCAGCACCCCAATAGAGACCCAGTACTTC. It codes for CASTPIETQYF.

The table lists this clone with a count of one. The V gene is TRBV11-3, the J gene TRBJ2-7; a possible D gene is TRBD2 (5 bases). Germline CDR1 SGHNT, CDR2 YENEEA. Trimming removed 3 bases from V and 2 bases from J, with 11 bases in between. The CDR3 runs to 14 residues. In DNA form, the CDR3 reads TGTGCCAGCAGCTTGCGCGAGCGGCCCTACGAGCAGTACTTC. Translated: CASSLRERPYEQYF.

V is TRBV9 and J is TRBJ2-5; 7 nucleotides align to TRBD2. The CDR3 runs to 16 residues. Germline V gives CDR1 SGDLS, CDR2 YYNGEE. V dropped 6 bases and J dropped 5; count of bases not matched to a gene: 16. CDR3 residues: CASNPAPGGLRETQYF. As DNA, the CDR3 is TGTGCCAGCAACCCCGCTCCGGGGGGTCTTAGGGAGACCCAGTACTTC.

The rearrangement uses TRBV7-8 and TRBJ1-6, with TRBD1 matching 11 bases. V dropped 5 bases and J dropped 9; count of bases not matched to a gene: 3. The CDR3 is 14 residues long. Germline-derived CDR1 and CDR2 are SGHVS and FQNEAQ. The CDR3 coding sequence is TGTGCCAGCAGCCCGGACAGGGGGCTTTCACCCCTCCACTTT. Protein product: CASSPDRGLSPLHF.

The CDR3 reads CASSPAGGLNTEAFF. DNA for the CDR3: TGCGCCAGCAGCCCAGCGGGGGGTTTGAACACTGAAGCTTTCTTT. This sequence joins TRBV5-1 and TRBJ1-1; D possibly corresponds to TRBD1 (5 bases). Germline CDR1 SGHRS, CDR2 YFSETQ. The CDR3 loop spans 15 amino acids. Trimming stripped 4 bases from V and 0 bases from J, with 13 bases between.

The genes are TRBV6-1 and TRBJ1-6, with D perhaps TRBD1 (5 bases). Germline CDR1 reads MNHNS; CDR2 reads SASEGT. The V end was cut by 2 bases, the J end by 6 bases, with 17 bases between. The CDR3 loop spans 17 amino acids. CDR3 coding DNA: TGTGCCAGCAGTGAACTCGGTGGGGCCTATGGTAATTCACCCCTCCACTTT. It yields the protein CASSELGGAYGNSPLHF.

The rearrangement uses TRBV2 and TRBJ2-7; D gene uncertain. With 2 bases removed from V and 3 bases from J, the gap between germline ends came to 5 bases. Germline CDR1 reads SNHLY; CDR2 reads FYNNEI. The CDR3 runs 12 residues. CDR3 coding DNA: TGTGCCAGCAGTGAACAGGACTACGAGCAGTACTTC. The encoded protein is CASSEQDYEQYF.

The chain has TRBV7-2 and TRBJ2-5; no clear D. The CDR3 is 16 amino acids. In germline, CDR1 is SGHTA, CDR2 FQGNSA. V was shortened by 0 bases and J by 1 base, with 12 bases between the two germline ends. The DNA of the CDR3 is TGTGCCAGCAGCTTAGCTGGTGGTAGCCCCCAAGAGACCCAGTACTTC. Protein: CASSLAGGSPQETQYF.

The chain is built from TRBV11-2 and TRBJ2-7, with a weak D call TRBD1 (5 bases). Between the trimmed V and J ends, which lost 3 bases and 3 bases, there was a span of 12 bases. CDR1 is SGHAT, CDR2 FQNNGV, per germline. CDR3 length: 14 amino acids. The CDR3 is CASSFDPGIYEQYF. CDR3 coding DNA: TGTGCCAGCAGCTTTGATCCAGGGATCTACGAGCAGTACTTC.

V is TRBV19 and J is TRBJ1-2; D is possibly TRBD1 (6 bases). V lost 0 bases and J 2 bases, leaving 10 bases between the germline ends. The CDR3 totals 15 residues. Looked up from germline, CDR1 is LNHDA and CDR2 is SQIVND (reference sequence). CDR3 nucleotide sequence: TGTGCCAGTAGTATAGATTGGCAGGGGAACTATGGCTACACCTTC. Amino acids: CASSIDWQGNYGYTF.

For the CDR3, the DNA is TGTGCCAGCAGCTTAGAGGACAGGGGAGGGGAAAAACTGTTTTTT. Translation gives CASSLEDRGGEKLFF. The rearrangement joins TRBV7-9 to TRBJ1-4, with 9 nucleotides matching TRBD1. Per germline, CDR1 SEHNR and CDR2 FQNEAQ (reference sequence). V lost 1 base to trimming and J lost 8 bases; unmatched junction nucleotides: 5. The CDR3 is made up of 15 amino acids.

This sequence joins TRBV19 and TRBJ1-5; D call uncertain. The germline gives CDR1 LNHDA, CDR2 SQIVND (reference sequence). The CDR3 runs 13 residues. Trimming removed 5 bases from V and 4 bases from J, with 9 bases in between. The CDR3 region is CASSPTPNQPQHF. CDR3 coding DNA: TGTGCCAGTAGTCCTACTCCGAATCAGCCCCAGCATTTT.

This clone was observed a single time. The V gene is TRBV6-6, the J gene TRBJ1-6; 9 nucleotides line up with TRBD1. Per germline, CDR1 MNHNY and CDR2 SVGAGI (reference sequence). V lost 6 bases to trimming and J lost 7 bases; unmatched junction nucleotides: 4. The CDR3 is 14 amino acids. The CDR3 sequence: CASRTGTGNSPLHF. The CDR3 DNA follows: TGTGCCAGCAGAACCGGGACAGGGAATTCACCCCTCCACTTT.

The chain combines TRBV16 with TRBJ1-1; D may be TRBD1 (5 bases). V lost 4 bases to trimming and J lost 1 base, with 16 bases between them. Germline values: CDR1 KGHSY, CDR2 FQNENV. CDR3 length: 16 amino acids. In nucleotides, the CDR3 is TGTGCCAGCAGCCCGATCGAAGGGGCCCGGAACACTGAAGCTTTCTTT. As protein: CASSPIEGARNTEAFF.

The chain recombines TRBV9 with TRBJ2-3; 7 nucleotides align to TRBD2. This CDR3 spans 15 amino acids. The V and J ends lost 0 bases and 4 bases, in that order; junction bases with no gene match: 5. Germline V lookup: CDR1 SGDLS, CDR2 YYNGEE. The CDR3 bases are TGTGCCAGCAGCGTAGAAGGACGGGGGGCAGATACGCAGTATTTT. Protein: CASSVEGRGADTQYF. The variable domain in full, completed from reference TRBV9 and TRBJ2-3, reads DSGVTQTPKHLITATGQRVTLRCSPRSGDLSVYWYQQSLDQGLQFLIQYYNGEERAKGNILERFSAQQFPDLHSELNLSSLELGDSALYFCASSVEGRGADTQYFGPGTRLTVL.

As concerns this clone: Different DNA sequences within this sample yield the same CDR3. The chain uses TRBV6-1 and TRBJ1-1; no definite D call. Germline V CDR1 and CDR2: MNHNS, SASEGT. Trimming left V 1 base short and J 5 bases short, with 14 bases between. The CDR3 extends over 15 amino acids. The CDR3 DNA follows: TGTGCCAGCAGTGAAGTCGTCGCGAAATGGACTGAAGCTTTCTTT. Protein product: CASSEVVAKWTEAFF.

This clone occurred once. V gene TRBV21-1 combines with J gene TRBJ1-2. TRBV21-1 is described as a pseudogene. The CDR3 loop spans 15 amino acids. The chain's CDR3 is CASSKNLSPASGYTF. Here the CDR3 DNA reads TGTGCCAGCAGCAAAAATCTAAGCCCCGCGTCAGGCTACACCTTC.

DNA of the CDR3: TGTGCCAGCAGCTTAGAGTCCCGGGACAGGGGACACTACGAGCAGTACTTC. The encoded protein is CASSLESRDRGHYEQYF. This chain links TRBV11-2 with TRBJ2-7, with 10 bases that match TRBD1. The junction had 8 bases not matched to a gene; V was cut back by 0 bases and J by 3 bases. This CDR3 region has 17 residues. The germline CDR1 and CDR2 sequences are SGHAT and FQNNGV.

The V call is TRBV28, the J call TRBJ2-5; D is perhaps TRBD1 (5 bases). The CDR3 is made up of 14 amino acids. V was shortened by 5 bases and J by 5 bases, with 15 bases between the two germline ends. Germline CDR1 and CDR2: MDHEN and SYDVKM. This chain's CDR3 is CASSRQGSLETQYF. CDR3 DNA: TGTGCCAGCAGTCGCCAGGGATCCTTGGAGACCCAGTACTTC.